Listed below are T cell receptor beta chains from one sample, sequenced in a study of metastatic and nonmetastatic thyroid tumors. TCRdb re-processed the PCR reads through MiXCR. The sample shows 15,000 to 20,000 clones, about 31% of them seen only once. The sequencing sample was made of tumor tissue. All receptors come from a female donor with papillary thyroid cancer or a benign thyroid nodule (not recorded which). Some clones in this sample may be carry-over from other donors' samples. CDR3s include the opening cysteine and the closing phenylalanine or tryptophan. The D gene is left open where the match is weak.

CDR3aa | d_gene | v_gene
CASSETSGGAYEQYF | TRBD2 | TRBV4-2
CSASGQGLYQYF | TRBD1 | TRBV20-1
CASSQVRGRPEAFF | TRBD1 | TRBV3-1
CASRSMPGQGATEQYF | TRBD1 | TRBV6-1
CASTQSNYGYTF | NA | TRBV6-1
CASSGGGAYEQYF | TRBD2 | TRBV12-3/TRBV12-4
CASSYRGRVIGANVLTF | TRBD1 | TRBV5-6
CASSYSLGAGELFF | NA | TRBV6-2/TRBV6-3
CASLDVGNTIYF | NA | TRBV3-1
CSASSGGADGELFF | TRBD2 | TRBV20-1
CASSPRTGLDYNSPLHF | TRBD1 | TRBV3-1
CATSDSRVNQPQHF | NA | TRBV24-1
CASSETSGRATGELFF | TRBD2 | TRBV2
CASRRQGSYEQYF | TRBD1 | TRBV12-3/TRBV12-4
CASSLLGQNTEAFF | NA | TRBV5-1
CATSDSQAGSYNEQFF | TRBD2 | TRBV24-1
CASSFQETQYF | NA | TRBV3-1
CASSDGTSGGYEQYF | TRBD2 | TRBV9
CASSPGVALSTDTQYF | NA | TRBV11-1
CASSPTGEFEQYF | TRBD1 | TRBV5-5
CASSEVWTGGVGSPLHF | TRBD1 | TRBV6-1
CASSLFAAVKINEQFF | NA | TRBV12-3/TRBV12-4
CAWSDWRASEQYF | NA | TRBV30
CASSFLQDGPWYNEQFF | NA | TRBV28
CASSFQGANTEAFF | TRBD1 | TRBV5-1
CASSLGLAFFSYNEQFF | NA | TRBV11-2
CASSRSERETDTQYF | NA | TRBV4-2
CASSLARYEQYF | NA | TRBV11-2
CASSPLQGTDTQYF | NA | TRBV28
CASSLESSGTQYF | NA | TRBV11-2
CASKTGNTDTQYF | NA | TRBV6-2/TRBV6-3
CASSPGTSSYEQYF | TRBD2 | TRBV5-1
CASSYRLAGSYEQYF | TRBD2 | TRBV6-6
CASSRATGLNQPQHF | NA | TRBV4-3
CASKKGTGKGNTEAFF | TRBD1 | TRBV19
CASSYSGGRDTQYF | TRBD2 | TRBV6-2/TRBV6-3
CASSEQVGANTEAFF | NA | TRBV6-1
CASSPVRAAGANVLTF | NA | TRBV5-6
CASSTDRWETQYF | NA | TRBV11-2
CASSRVGSSYEQYF | NA | TRBV19
CASSPEKIAGVSEQYF | TRBD2 | TRBV5-1
CSARPPDRAHYEQYF | TRBD1 | TRBV20-1
CASSPKAPGGKDTQYF | TRBD1 | TRBV18
CASSLVSNGARSYGYTF | NA | TRBV11-2
CSATTSSFSEQYF | NA | TRBV20-1
CSAREGGSGNQPQHF | NA | TRBV20-1
CASSLGTLNTEAFF | NA | TRBV12-3/TRBV12-4
CASSQVLGGADTIYF | NA | TRBV4-2
CASSSPTENRGYSPLHF | NA | TRBV9
CASSPGPNYGYTF | NA | TRBV6-1
CASSAMGTDNQPQHF | TRBD1 | TRBV2
CASSLSGGGYTQYF | TRBD2 | TRBV7-9
CASSEFGSGPPSETQYF | NA | TRBV2
CASKRTGTGAFSNQPQHF | TRBD1 | TRBV12-3/TRBV12-4
CAISGTSTDTQYF | NA | TRBV10-3
CSVNPTGQGSSGELFF | TRBD1 | TRBV29-1